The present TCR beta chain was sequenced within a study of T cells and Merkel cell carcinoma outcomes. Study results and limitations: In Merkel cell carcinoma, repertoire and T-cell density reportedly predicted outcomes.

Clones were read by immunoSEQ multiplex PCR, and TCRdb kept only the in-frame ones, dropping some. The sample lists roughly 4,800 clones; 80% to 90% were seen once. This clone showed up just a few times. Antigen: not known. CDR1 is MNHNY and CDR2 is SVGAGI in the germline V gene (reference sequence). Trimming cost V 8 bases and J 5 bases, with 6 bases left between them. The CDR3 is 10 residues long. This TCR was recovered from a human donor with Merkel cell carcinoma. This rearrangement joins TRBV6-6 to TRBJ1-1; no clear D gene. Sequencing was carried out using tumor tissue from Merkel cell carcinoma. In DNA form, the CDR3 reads TGTGCCAGCGCCTCAACTGAAGCTTTCTTT. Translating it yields CASASTEAFF.